This entry concerns a single T cell receptor beta chain. This clone was counted once. Its antigen is unknown. The record has no base qualities; no much larger clone is one base away. This sample was taken from a study of TIL therapy for anti-PD-1-resistant metastatic lung cancer (dated by TCRdb to the early 2020s). Some background on the complete study: Enrolled patients had a median age of roughly 50 years (range roughly 38-80) and a median tumor PD-L1 proportion score of less than 7%. Clonotypes were tracked across tumor, expanded TIL product and serial blood samples by T cell receptor beta sequencing of tumor and peripheral blood. Across the cohort, whole-exome sequencing showed a median non-synonymous tumor mutation burden of 1.5 mutations per megabase. The cohort was composed predominantly of lung adenocarcinoma, with a few EGFR-mutant and two ALK-rearranged tumors included, and half of patients were identified as current or former smokers. The paper as a whole reports these results and caveats: The study protocol defined all tumor marker inferences as exploratory. High clonal turnover was observed in TIL culture, with many enriched product clones not detected in the baseline tumor, which suggested clonal contraction rather than faithful expansion. Higher clonality and lower diversity were observed in expanded TIL cultures than in baseline intratumoral T cells (median clonality roughly 6.3% vs 31%, p < 0.0001). Generalizability was limited because the cohort was highly selected, with more treatment-naive, never-smoker and oncogene-addicted patients included than is typical.

The CDR1 and CDR2 encoded by the germline V gene (reference sequence) are LNHDA and SQIVND. V drops 1 base and J drops 1 base, leaving 10 bases in between. Reading from cysteine to phenylalanine, the CDR3 counts 15 amino acids. Of all the DNA, just the CDR3 is kept, 45 bases in frame from base 1. Explained via the paper, the time point label denotes: pre-treatment sample, taken before nivolumab and TIL therapy. Excised metastases, mostly pleural nodules or supraclavicular lymph nodes, were used as baseline tumor samples and were taken from the same resection from which TIL were grown. Before any PD-1/PD-L1 blockade was given, tumors were harvested, nivolumab was then administered, and patients who progressed went on to receive lymphodepletion, an infusion of expanded TIL, and IL-2. Between late 2017 and 2020, a dual-center phase I trial enrolled adults who had stage 4 NSCLC. Samples were obtained from a single-arm, open-label phase I trial in which tumor-infiltrating lymphocyte therapy with nivolumab was evaluated in advanced non-small cell lung cancer. Parts of each resected tumor were snap-frozen in liquid nitrogen and kept at -80 degrees C. Tumor regions of interest were selected on H&E sections by laser-capture macrodissection, were pulverized into 15 mg aliquots, and were extracted with Qiagen Allprep kits.

Using bias-controlled multiplex PCR with the immunoSEQ v3 hsTCRB kit, the TCR beta CDR3 regions were amplified from genomic DNA. TCR libraries were sequenced on an Illumina NextSeq 500 to some 2.2 million read pairs for survey level or roughly 4.5-6.5 million for deep level. The authors' analysis ran thus. V, D and J genes were assigned, non-productive sequences were removed, and clonality was reported by immunoSEQ Analyzer software. To compare repertoires between infused TIL and blood, productive Simpson clonality was used along with the Morisita overlap index of productive TRB rearrangements. Here the immuneACCESS table is served through TCRdb, limited to in-frame sequences with V and J called. Missing clones are a known gap in these copies; in checked studies unresolved V genes cover under half, and the rest lacks a known reason. V and J calls and clone size are as listed in that table; D and trimming were resolved from the DNA. The sample records approximately 92,000 clones, 65% of which are singletons. The ten top clones hold approximately 11% of the sample.

The sample consisted of tumor tissue, taken at baseline. This clonotype was obtained from a person aged 25-85 years with non-small cell lung cancer. The rearranged segments are TRBV19 and TRBJ2-5; TRBD2 is a weak D gene call, 6 bases matching. The sequenced DNA is TGTGCCAGTAGTATAGGTGGGACTCTCCAAGAGACCCAGTACTTC. This gives the protein CASSIGGTLQETQYF. Reference TRBV19 and TRBJ2-5 genes cover what lies past the CDR3, so the full variable domain is DGGITQSPKYLFRKEGQNVTLSCEQNLNHDAMYWYRQDPGQGLRLIYYSQIVNDFQKGDIAEGYSVSREKKESFPLTVTSAQKNPTAFYLCASSIGGTLQETQYFGPGTRLLVL.